The clone carrying this TCR beta chain was found many times. This specimen comes from a study of patients and donors after allogeneic stem cell transplantation. The germline V and J ends were trimmed by 6 bases and 4 bases, with 12 bases remaining between them. The CDR3 runs to 13 residues. TCRdb recomputed calls from the RT-PCR reads with MiXCR, one row per CDR3 protein. The sample has 800,000 to 1,000,000 distinct CDR3 sequences, approximately 19% seen once. The TCR was taken from a human donor who was either an allogeneic HSCT recipient or a stem cell or donor lymphocyte infusion donor (not recorded which). It is not recorded whose cells these are; they may come from a transplant donor. Sequenced: blood, either unsorted or a sorted T cell fraction (not recorded which). The V and J genes are TRBV12-3 or TRBV12-4 and TRBJ1-2; tentatively, D is TRBD1 (5 bases). This CDR3 is CASSPLGGYGYTF. CDR3 in DNA: TGTGCCAGCAGCCCACTGGGGGGCTATGGCTACACCTTC.